A selection of T cell receptor beta chains follows, all from one sample in a study of CD8 T cells in Susac syndrome. One entry per CDR3 protein results from TCRdb running MiXCR on the immunoSEQ multiplex PCR reads. The sample records around 300,000 distinct CDR3 sequences, about 82% being singletons. Input material: CD8+ T cells from PBMCs. The source of these receptors is a human donor with multiple sclerosis. Each CDR3 is given with its conserved first and last residue. D genes are given only for firm matches. The size of a clone is reported for some rows only, either as once, few or many, or as a class for expanded clones.

V gene: TRBV7-9
D gene: TRBD2
clone size: -
J gene: TRBJ2-7
CDR3 DNA: TGTGCCAGCAGCCCAAGCTCTAGCGGGAGGGGCGAGCAGTACTTC
CDR3 protein: CASSPSSSGRGEQYF

V gene: TRBV29-1
D gene: -
clone size: -
J gene: TRBJ1-1
CDR3 DNA: TGCAGCGTTCTGAACACTGAAGCTTTCTTT
CDR3 protein: CSVLNTEAFF

V gene: TRBV28
D gene: -
clone size: -
J gene: TRBJ2-7
CDR3 DNA: TGTGCCAGCAGTATTAACAGGGTTTTCTTCTACGAGCAGTACTTC
CDR3 protein: CASSINRVFFYEQYF

V gene: TRBV18
D gene: -
clone size: -
J gene: TRBJ1-3
CDR3 DNA: TGTGCCAGCTCACCAGACCGGGGAATGAACACCATATATTTT
CDR3 protein: CASSPDRGMNTIYF

V gene: TRBV6-5
D gene: -
clone size: -
J gene: TRBJ1-4
CDR3 DNA: TGTGCCAGCAGTTACTCGATGGAAAATAATGAAAAACTGTTTTTT
CDR3 protein: CASSYSMENNEKLFF

V gene: TRBV20-1
D gene: TRBD2
clone size: -
J gene: TRBJ2-5
CDR3 DNA: TGCAGTGCTAGAGATCTTCTAGCGGGAGGCCCCCAAGAGACCCAGTACTTC
CDR3 protein: CSARDLLAGGPQETQYF

V gene: TRBV10-3
D gene: -
clone size: once
J gene: TRBJ1-2
CDR3 DNA: TGTGCCATCAGTGATGGGGCCTTAACTAACTATGGCTACACCTTC
CDR3 protein: CAISDGALTNYGYTF

V gene: TRBV30
D gene: -
clone size: -
J gene: TRBJ1-4
CDR3 DNA: TGTGCCTGGACCCCACGTCGGGGGGCTAATGAAAAACTGTTTTTT
CDR3 protein: CAWTPRRGANEKLFF

V gene: TRBV7-9
D gene: -
clone size: -
J gene: TRBJ1-5
CDR3 DNA: TGTGCCAGCAGCTTAGGGGAGAACGGGTATCAGCCCCAGCATTTT
CDR3 protein: CASSLGENGYQPQHF

V gene: TRBV15
D gene: -
clone size: -
J gene: TRBJ2-3
CDR3 DNA: TGTGCCACTCTAGGCGAGGGGCCCGGCACAGATACGCAGTATTTT
CDR3 protein: CATLGEGPGTDTQYF

V gene: TRBV20-1
D gene: TRBD1
clone size: -
J gene: TRBJ1-1
CDR3 DNA: TGCAGTGCTGGCACCGGGACAGGGGGCAGGGGTACTGAAGCTTTCTTT
CDR3 protein: CSAGTGTGGRGTEAFF

V gene: TRBV29-1
D gene: -
clone size: -
J gene: TRBJ1-1
CDR3 DNA: TGCAGCGTTGACGGGACTCCAAAAGGAGCCAAAACTGAAGCTTTCTTT
CDR3 protein: CSVDGTPKGAKTEAFF

V gene: TRBV4-1
D gene: -
clone size: -
J gene: TRBJ2-3
CDR3 DNA: TGCGCCAGCAGCCTCCAAGCCGTAGGCACAGATACGCAGTATTTT
CDR3 protein: CASSLQAVGTDTQYF

V gene: TRBV6-5
D gene: -
clone size: -
J gene: TRBJ1-2
CDR3 DNA: TGTGCCAGCAGTTACTACCAGGTTGGAGGGTATAATGGCTACACCTTC
CDR3 protein: CASSYYQVGGYNGYTF

V gene: TRBV29-1
D gene: -
clone size: -
J gene: TRBJ1-1
CDR3 DNA: TGCAGCGTTGAAGATCGGAGGGACACTGAAGCTTTCTTT
CDR3 protein: CSVEDRRDTEAFF

V gene: TRBV12-3/TRBV12-4
D gene: -
clone size: once
J gene: TRBJ2-1
CDR3 DNA: TGTGCCAGCAGTTCCCCCCTGAGCTCCTACAATGAGCAGTTCTTC
CDR3 protein: CASSSPLSSYNEQFF

V gene: TRBV27
D gene: TRBD1
clone size: -
J gene: TRBJ1-5
CDR3 DNA: TGTGCCAGCAGTTTATCGGGGACAGGGTTTCGGGGCAATCAGCCCCAGCATTTT
CDR3 protein: CASSLSGTGFRGNQPQHF

V gene: TRBV20-1
D gene: -
clone size: -
J gene: TRBJ2-5
CDR3 DNA: TGCAGTGGGGATTACCAAGAGACCCAGTACTTC
CDR3 protein: CSGDYQETQYF

V gene: TRBV2
D gene: TRBD1
clone size: -
J gene: TRBJ2-5
CDR3 DNA: TGTGCCAGCAGTGTTGGACAGGGGGCGAGAGAGACCCAGTACTTC
CDR3 protein: CASSVGQGARETQYF

V gene: TRBV27
D gene: -
clone size: -
J gene: TRBJ1-5
CDR3 DNA: TGTGCCAGCAGTTTATCAACCGATCAGCCCCAGCATTTT
CDR3 protein: CASSLSTDQPQHF

V gene: TRBV11-3
D gene: -
clone size: -
J gene: TRBJ2-7
CDR3 DNA: TGTGCCAGCAGCTTATCTACCGGCGGGGAGGCCTCCTACGAGCAGTACTTC
CDR3 protein: CASSLSTGGEASYEQYF

V gene: TRBV5-5
D gene: -
clone size: -
J gene: TRBJ1-5
CDR3 DNA: TGTGCCAGCAGCTTGGAACGGCAGGACGGGTATAGCAATCAGCCCCAGCATTTT
CDR3 protein: CASSLERQDGYSNQPQHF

V gene: TRBV12-3/TRBV12-4
D gene: TRBD2
clone size: -
J gene: TRBJ2-1
CDR3 DNA: TGTGCCAGCAGTATGGGACTAGTAAGTACTGAGCAGTTCTTC
CDR3 protein: CASSMGLVSTEQFF

V gene: TRBV27
D gene: -
clone size: -
J gene: TRBJ1-2
CDR3 DNA: TGTGCCAGCAGTTTATGGGGGGCCATATTTAACTATGGCTACACCTTC
CDR3 protein: CASSLWGAIFNYGYTF

V gene: TRBV27
D gene: -
clone size: -
J gene: TRBJ2-7
CDR3 DNA: TGTGCCAGCCTGGACAGCTCCTACGAGCAGTACTTC
CDR3 protein: CASLDSSYEQYF

V gene: TRBV7-2
D gene: TRBD2
clone size: few
J gene: TRBJ2-7
CDR3 DNA: TGTGCCAGTAGCTTCGGACTAGCCGCCTACGAGCAGTACTTC
CDR3 protein: CASSFGLAAYEQYF

V gene: TRBV6-5
D gene: -
clone size: -
J gene: TRBJ2-7
CDR3 DNA: TGTGCCAGCAGTTCCTCGACTGGGAGCTCCTACGAGCAGTACTTC
CDR3 protein: CASSSSTGSSYEQYF

V gene: TRBV20-1
D gene: -
clone size: -
J gene: TRBJ2-3
CDR3 DNA: TGCAGTGCTAGAGGCCAGGGATCCGACGCAGATACGCAGTATTTT
CDR3 protein: CSARGQGSDADTQYF

V gene: TRBV10-3
D gene: -
clone size: -
J gene: TRBJ2-7
CDR3 DNA: TGTGCCATCAGTGGTAGGGCTGCGAGGGACTACGAGCAGTACTTC
CDR3 protein: CAISGRAARDYEQYF

V gene: TRBV28
D gene: -
clone size: once
J gene: TRBJ1-1
CDR3 DNA: TGTGCCAGCAGTGCCGATTTGAACACTGAAGCTTTCTTT
CDR3 protein: CASSADLNTEAFF

V gene: TRBV20-1
D gene: -
clone size: -
J gene: TRBJ2-1
CDR3 DNA: TGCAGTGCTACACTCGGGACCTCCTACAATGAGCAGTTCTTC
CDR3 protein: CSATLGTSYNEQFF

V gene: TRBV7-6
D gene: -
clone size: -
J gene: TRBJ2-5
CDR3 DNA: TGTGCCAGCAGCTTTGCCGAAAAAGAGACCCAGTACTTC
CDR3 protein: CASSFAEKETQYF

V gene: TRBV30
D gene: TRBD1
clone size: -
J gene: TRBJ2-7
CDR3 DNA: TGTGCCTGGACCCCCGACTGGGACAGGGGGCTCGGGGCCTACGAGCAGTACTTC
CDR3 protein: CAWTPDWDRGLGAYEQYF

V gene: TRBV9
D gene: TRBD2
clone size: -
J gene: TRBJ2-2
CDR3 DNA: TGTGCCAGCAGCCCCCCTGCGGGGGGCACCGGGGAGCTGTTTTTT
CDR3 protein: CASSPPAGGTGELFF

V gene: TRBV20-1
D gene: -
clone size: once
J gene: TRBJ1-3
CDR3 DNA: TGCAGTGCTAGTAAGGGGAGAAGGAACACCATATATTTT
CDR3 protein: CSASKGRRNTIYF

V gene: TRBV20-1
D gene: TRBD2
clone size: -
J gene: TRBJ2-7
CDR3 DNA: TGCAGTGCGAAGTGGCTTAGCGGGAGGTACGAGCAGTACTTC
CDR3 protein: CSAKWLSGRYEQYF

V gene: TRBV23-1
D gene: -
clone size: -
J gene: TRBJ2-5
CDR3 DNA: TGCGCCAGCAGTCAACTCCCAAGTCCGTACCAAGAGACCCAGTACTTC
CDR3 protein: CASSQLPSPYQETQYF

V gene: TRBV5-6
D gene: TRBD2
clone size: -
J gene: TRBJ2-3
CDR3 DNA: TGTGCCAGCAGCTTATTGTTGACTAGCGTGAGCACAGATACGCAGTATTTT
CDR3 protein: CASSLLLTSVSTDTQYF

V gene: TRBV15
D gene: -
clone size: -
J gene: TRBJ1-1
CDR3 DNA: TGTGCCACCAGCTCTCCGGACCGGAGTAACACTGAAGCTTTCTTT
CDR3 protein: CATSSPDRSNTEAFF

V gene: TRBV3-1
D gene: TRBD2
clone size: -
J gene: TRBJ2-2
CDR3 DNA: TGTGCCAGCAGCTTCGTAAGCGGGAGGCCCATTAACACCGGGGAGCTGTTTTTT
CDR3 protein: CASSFVSGRPINTGELFF

V gene: TRBV7-9
D gene: -
clone size: once
J gene: TRBJ2-1
CDR3 DNA: TGTGCCAGCAGCTTGGTTTTGGGCGGCCCTTACAATGAGCAGTTCTTC
CDR3 protein: CASSLVLGGPYNEQFF

V gene: TRBV4-1
D gene: TRBD2
clone size: -
J gene: TRBJ2-5
CDR3 DNA: TGCGCCAGCAGCCGGACTAGCGTGAGAGGAGAGACCCAGTACTTC
CDR3 protein: CASSRTSVRGETQYF

V gene: TRBV6-5
D gene: -
clone size: -
J gene: TRBJ2-2
CDR3 DNA: TGTGCCAGCAGTTACGCGCTAGTAGGGGCCGGGGAGCTGTTTTTT
CDR3 protein: CASSYALVGAGELFF

V gene: TRBV20-1
D gene: -
clone size: once
J gene: TRBJ1-4
CDR3 DNA: TGCAGTGCTAGGGTTATCCAACTACGGGAAAAACTGTTTTTT
CDR3 protein: CSARVIQLREKLFF

V gene: TRBV28
D gene: -
clone size: -
J gene: TRBJ1-2
CDR3 DNA: TGTGCCAGCAGTTTATCTCGGGGAGGAGAAGGCTACACCTTC
CDR3 protein: CASSLSRGGEGYTF

V gene: TRBV6-2/TRBV6-3
D gene: -
clone size: -
J gene: TRBJ1-2
CDR3 DNA: TGTGTCAGCAGTTACTCGGCAGGTTCGGATGGCTACACCTTC
CDR3 protein: CVSSYSAGSDGYTF

V gene: TRBV27
D gene: -
clone size: -
J gene: TRBJ2-7
CDR3 DNA: TGTGCCAGCAGTTTAATAGGGGGCGAGCAGTACTTC
CDR3 protein: CASSLIGGEQYF